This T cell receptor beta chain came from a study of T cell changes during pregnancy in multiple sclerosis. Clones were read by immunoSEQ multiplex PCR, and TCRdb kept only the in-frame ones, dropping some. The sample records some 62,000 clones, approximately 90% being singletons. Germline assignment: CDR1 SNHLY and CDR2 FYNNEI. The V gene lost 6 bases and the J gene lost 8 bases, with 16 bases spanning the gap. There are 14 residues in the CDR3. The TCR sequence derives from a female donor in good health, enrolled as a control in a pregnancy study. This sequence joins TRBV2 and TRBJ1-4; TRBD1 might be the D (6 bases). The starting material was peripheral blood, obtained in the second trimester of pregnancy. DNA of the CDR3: TGTGCCAGCAGGCTTACAGGGTTGGGGGAAAAACTGTTTTTT. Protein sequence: CASRLTGLGEKLFF.